The rows below give T cell receptor beta chains drawn from one sample of a study of T cells in Graves' hyperthyroidism and ophthalmopathy. TCRdb recomputed calls from the multiplex PCR reads with MiXCR, one row per CDR3 protein. The table has some 400,000 distinct CDR3 sequences, roughly 13% seen once. The sample taken for sequencing was blood. All receptors derive from a woman in her sixties or seventies with Graves' hyperthyroidism. Each CDR3 is given with its conserved first and last residue. D genes are given only for firm matches. Size values are once, few and many counts, or a class for expanded clones, and some rows have none.

J gene | D gene | V gene | clone size | CDR3 DNA | CDR3 protein
TRBJ2-2 | TRBD2 | TRBV29-1 | many | TGCAGCGTAGCGGGAGTCACCGGGGAGCTGTTTTTT | CSVAGVTGELFF
TRBJ2-7 | - | TRBV27 | - | TGTGCCAGCAGTTTACAATTGGGTTCCGAGCAGTACTTC | CASSLQLGSEQYF
TRBJ1-4 | TRBD1 | TRBV28 | many | TGTGCCAGCAGTGGACAGGCGGAAAAACTGTTTTTT | CASSGQAEKLFF
TRBJ1-2 | - | TRBV2 | many | TGTGCCAGCAGTGAATTTACGGCTAACTATGGCTACACCTTC | CASSEFTANYGYTF
TRBJ2-2 | - | TRBV10-3 | few | TGTGCCATCAGTGACCAAACCTACACCGGGGAGCTGTTTTTT | CAISDQTYTGELFF
TRBJ2-2 | TRBD2 | TRBV2 | many | TGTGCCAGCAGCTCGACTAGCTCCGGGGAGCTGTTTTTT | CASSSTSSGELFF
TRBJ2-2 | TRBD2 | TRBV12-3/TRBV12-4 | few | TGTGCCAGCAGTTTCTCACTAGCGGGAGGGTGGAACACCGAGGAGCTGTTTTTT | CASSFSLAGGWNTEELFF
TRBJ2-3 | TRBD2 | TRBV7-3 | - | TGTGCCAGCAGTTCCGGGACTAGCGGGCCACACGGTACGCAGTATTTT | CASSSGTSGPHGTQYF
TRBJ2-2 | - | TRBV10-3 | - | TGTGCCATCCAAGAAGGGCGGAACACCGGGGAGCTGTTTTTT | CAIQEGRNTGELFF
TRBJ2-5 | - | TRBV11-2 | many | TGTGCCAGCAGCTTAACTCTAACGAATCAAGAGACCCAGTACTTC | CASSLTLTNQETQYF
TRBJ2-5 | - | TRBV7-9 | many | TGTGCCAGCAGCTTAGCGGGGACGGCTATGGGGACCCAGTACTTC | CASSLAGTAMGTQYF
TRBJ2-7 | TRBD1 | TRBV4-1 | - | TGCGCCAGCAGCCAACCCGGGGACAGGGTGTACGAGCAGTACTTC | CASSQPGDRVYEQYF
TRBJ1-2 | - | TRBV5-1 | many | TGCGCCAGCAGCGGACTGGGGGGCACGGGCTATGGCTACACCTTC | CASSGLGGTGYGYTF
TRBJ2-1 | TRBD1 | TRBV20-1 | - | TGCAGTGCTAGCCTACAGGGGTGCCACAATGAGCAGTTCTTC | CSASLQGCHNEQFF
TRBJ1-1 | TRBD1 | TRBV28 | - | TGTGCCAGCAGTTTAGCTGGCAGGGGGCTTTACACTGAAGCTTTCTTT | CASSLAGRGLYTEAFF
TRBJ2-5 | - | TRBV24-1 | many | TGTGCCACCAGTGACCCTAACGGACAGCGTATATACTTC | CATSDPNGQRIYF
TRBJ2-2 | - | TRBV2 | many | TGTGCCAGCAGTGAAATAGGGACCGGGGAGCTGTTTTTT | CASSEIGTGELFF
TRBJ2-1 | TRBD2 | TRBV27 | few | TGTGCCAGCAGTGCCCAGGGGGCTAGCGGGAGCTTTTACAATGAGCAGTTCTTC | CASSAQGASGSFYNEQFF
TRBJ1-1 | TRBD1 | TRBV29-1 | - | TGCAGCGTTATGGGACAGCTGAACACTGAAGCTTTCTTT | CSVMGQLNTEAFF